This T cell receptor beta chain derives from a study of blood T cell repertoires in COVID-19. Study as a whole: Samples came from the United States, Italy and Spain, spanning acute and convalescent COVID-19. PBMCs, B-cell-depleted T cells, or T cells provided the cDNA or gDNA that made up the material.

Cohort placement rested on clinical history that participants reported themselves. Cohort 3 recovered donors had two negative PCRs, clearance, or symptom resolution. This clone has just a few counts. This table comes from immunoSEQ multiplex PCR, and its TCRdb copy is limited to in-frame clones, with some not included. The sample records about 330,000 clones, roughly 87% being singletons. CDR1 and CDR2 (germline): SQVTM, ANQGSEA. CDR3 size: 13 residues. The V gene end was trimmed by 4 bases and the J gene end by 12 bases; junction bases not matched to a gene: 9. J is TRBJ1-6 and V is TRBV29-1; 7 bases match TRBD1. The sequence was obtained from a woman aged 25 to 39 who had recovered from COVID-19. Sequences were obtained from PBMCs or T cells enriched from blood (not recorded which). The CDR3 reads CSVGVSDREPLHF. The CDR3 bases are TGCAGCGTTGGTGTAAGCGACAGGGAACCCCTCCACTTT.